The 13 T cell receptor beta chains below all came from one sample that was sequenced in a study of Ad26.COV2.S vaccination and SARS-CoV-2 variants. Treatment noted: around 19 received Ad26.COV2.S at low or high dose, single or two shots; 5 received placebo; per-sample allocation not given. Vaccine and placebo recipients were sampled on day 63 after the first injection. Generated by immunoSEQ multiplex PCR, the TCRdb table keeps only in-frame clones and is missing some. Among hundreds of thousands of clones listed, approximately 90% were seen once. Specimen: peripheral blood, collected in a trial of Ad26.COV2.S vaccine versus placebo. These receptors all stem from a person between 18 and 65 years old who received the Ad26.COV2.S COVID-19 vaccine or a placebo.

The rearrangement joins TRBV7-9 to TRBJ1-2; 8 nucleotides align to TRBD1. The germline V gene has CDR1 SEHNR and CDR2 FQNEAQ (reference sequence). After removal of 5 bases from V and 3 bases from J, the junction contained 11 bases not matched to a gene. The CDR3 covers 16 residues. CDR3 nucleotide sequence: TGTGCCAGCAGCCCCATATCAGGGGGCGCCGACTATGGCTACACCTTC. Protein product: CASSPISGGADYGYTF.

The chain combines TRBV6-6 with TRBJ2-2; 10 positions agree with TRBD2. The germline V gene encodes CDR1 MNHNY and CDR2 SVGAGI (reference sequence). Unmatched junction bases numbered 15, after V lost 5 bases and J lost 6 bases. This CDR3 comprises 18 residues. This chain's CDR3 is CASSHNTMERGGPGELFF. The CDR3 DNA reads as TGTGCCAGCAGTCACAACACGATGGAGCGGGGGGGCCCCGGGGAGCTGTTTTTT.

The CDR3 bases are TGTGCCAGCAGTTCTCGGGACTCGCACTACGAGCAGTACTTC. The encoded protein is CASSSRDSHYEQYF. The chain links TRBV28 to TRBJ2-7, with D perhaps TRBD2 (6 bases). V lost 4 bases to trimming and J lost 3 bases, with 13 bases between them. Germline V CDR1 and CDR2: MDHEN, SYDVKM. The CDR3 runs to 14 residues.

This chain links TRBV7-2 with TRBJ1-1; D perhaps matches TRBD1 (5 bases). V lost 5 bases to trimming and J lost 1 base, with 8 bases between them. This CDR3 is 13 amino acids long. Germline V CDR1 and CDR2: SGHTA, FQGNSA. CDR3 DNA: TGTGCCAGCAGCACCGACAGGAACACTGAAGCTTTCTTT. Translating gives CASSTDRNTEAFF. The whole variable domain, filled in from reference TRBV7-2 and TRBJ1-1, reads GAGVSQSPSNKVTEKGKDVELRCDPISGHTALYWYRQSLGQGLEFLIYFQGNSAPDKSGLPSDRFSAERTGGSVSTLTIQRTQQEDSAVYLCASSTDRNTEAFFGQGTRLTVV.

The chain carries TRBV28 and TRBJ1-1; D not resolved. V gave up 4 bases and J gave up 4 bases, with 4 bases separating them. Germline lookup yields CDR1 MDHEN and CDR2 SYDVKM. The CDR3 has 11 residues. The CDR3 DNA reads TGTGCCAGCAGTTGGCCCACTGAAGCTTTCTTT. Protein product: CASSWPTEAFF.

This clone showed up just once. The rearrangement links TRBV11-3 to TRBJ2-1, with unresolved D. Germline lookup yields CDR1 SGHNT and CDR2 YENEEA. The CDR3 sequence is 13 residues long. Trimming shortened V by 4 bases and J by 9 bases, and 13 bases separated the two germline ends. CDR3 amino acids: CASSSEGLLEQFF. Written as DNA, the CDR3 is TGTGCCAGCAGCTCTGAAGGTCTCCTTGAGCAGTTCTTC.

The sample holds one count of this clone. The chain employs TRBV7-9 and TRBJ1-2; a possible D gene is TRBD1 (6 bases). The CDR3 has 13 residues. Germline CDR1 and CDR2: SEHNR and FQNEAQ (reference sequence). The V and J ends lost 1 base and 8 bases respectively, with 11 bases between them. CDR3 residues: CASSLGQAGGYTF. In DNA, the CDR3 is TGTGCCAGCAGCTTAGGACAGGCAGGAGGCTACACCTTC.

The chain employs TRBV5-6 and TRBJ2-1, with D perhaps TRBD1 or TRBD2 (5 bases each). The CDR3 loop spans 15 amino acids. V shed 6 bases and J shed 3 bases, with 16 bases lying between them. CDR1 and CDR2 from the germline V gene are SGHDT and YYEEEE. The CDR3, as DNA: TGTGCCAGCAACACCGAAGGGACCTACTACAATGAGCAGTTCTTC. It translates to CASNTEGTYYNEQFF.

A few counts support this clone. This chain's CDR3 is CASSPIGGDQPQHF. The CDR3 DNA sequence: TGTGCCAGCAGCCCAATTGGGGGGGATCAGCCCCAGCATTTT. The V and J genes are TRBV7-2 and TRBJ1-5; TRBD1 might be the D (5 bases). CDR1 and CDR2 (germline): SGHTA, FQGNSA. The CDR3 covers 14 residues. V was pared by 5 bases and J by 5 bases, with 13 bases between.

This sequence joins TRBV7-9 and TRBJ1-6; a weak D match, TRBD1 (6 bases). Germline loops: CDR1 SEHNR, CDR2 FQNEAQ (reference sequence). The V and J ends lost 6 bases and 7 bases respectively, with 7 bases between them. The CDR3 is made up of 12 amino acids. CDR3 sequence reads: CASRRGNSPLHF. DNA of the CDR3: TGTGCCAGCAGGAGGGGGAATTCACCCCTCCACTTT.

The V gene is TRBV28, the J gene TRBJ2-7; TRBD2 might be the D (8 bases). Trimming cost V 7 bases and J 0 bases, with 25 bases left between them. This CDR3 is 18 amino acids long. Germline lookup yields CDR1 MDHEN and CDR2 SYDVKM. CDR3 amino acids: CASTPTAGGLESSYEQYF. CDR3 nucleotide sequence: TGTGCCAGCACCCCGACGGCAGGGGGACTAGAAAGCTCCTACGAGCAGTACTTC.

This chain links TRBV7-9 with TRBJ1-5; the D is unclear. This CDR3 region has 13 residues. V was shortened by 6 bases and J by 0 bases, with 6 bases between the two germline ends. CDR1 is SEHNR and CDR2 is FQNEAQ in the germline V gene (reference sequence). The chain's CDR3 is CASSHDSNQPQHF. The CDR3 DNA reads TGTGCCAGCAGTCATGATAGCAATCAGCCCCAGCATTTT.

This chain joins TRBV18 and TRBJ2-6; 15 bases fit TRBD2. CDR3 length: 19 amino acids. The V segment lost 0 bases and the J segment 0 bases; nucleotides outside the gene matches: 0. Germline values: CDR1 KGHSH, CDR2 LQKENI. CDR3 sequence (DNA): TGTGCCAGCTCACCACCGGGACTAGCGGGAGGCTCTGGGGCCAACGTCCTGACTTTC. Its translation is CASSPPGLAGGSGANVLTF.